Presented here are 26 T cell receptor beta chains from one specimen sequenced in a study of cytomegalovirus exposure and HLA in healthy donors. Both 60 Vbeta primers and 13 Jbeta primers went into the PCR. Repertoires were generated with immunoSEQ multiplex PCR, while TCRdb's copy carries only in-frame clones and drops some. The data show about 150,000 clones, roughly four fifths seen once. The sequenced sample consisted of PBMCs. Receptors were obtained from a man aged 40-49 years in good health and CMV-seronegative.

The CDR3 nucleotides are TGTGCCAGCAGTTACAGTCAGGGGGCGGATACGCAGTATTTT. As protein: CASSYSQGADTQYF. The chain is built from TRBV6-5 and TRBJ2-3; TRBD1 matches at 8 bases. This CDR3 is built from 14 residues. The V gene end was trimmed by 2 bases and the J gene end by 6 bases; junction bases not matched to a gene: 4. Germline V gives CDR1 MNHEY, CDR2 SVGAGI.

The chain is built from TRBV19 and TRBJ2-3; 12 bases line up with TRBD1. Germline values: CDR1 LNHDA, CDR2 SQIVND (reference sequence). The CDR3 covers 16 residues. V lost 6 bases and J lost 2; bases outside the gene matches: 6. Here the CDR3 DNA reads TGTGCCAGTAGATCCGGGACAGGGGGCTTCACAGATACGCAGTATTTT. Translation: CASRSGTGGFTDTQYF.

The J gene is TRBJ2-3, the V gene TRBV5-6; no firm D call. Germline V gene lookup returns CDR1 SGHDT and CDR2 YYEEEE. The CDR3 loop spans 14 amino acids. Trimming shortened V by 4 bases and J by 4 bases, and 13 bases separated the two germline ends. CDR3 protein: CASSPTLPSDTQYF. CDR3 nucleotides: TGTGCCAGCAGCCCAACTCTCCCCTCAGATACGCAGTATTTT. The full variable domain, its missing parts supplied by reference TRBV5-6 and TRBJ2-3, is DAGVTQSPTHLIKTRGQQVTLRCSPKSGHDTVSWYQQALGQGPQFIFQYYEEEERQRGNFPDRFSGHQFPNYSSELNVNALLLGDSALYLCASSPTLPSDTQYFGPGTRLTVL.

The chain uses TRBV2 and TRBJ2-2; the match to TRBD1 covers 7 bases. V was clipped by 5 bases and J by 4 bases; unmatched bases: 10. The germline gives CDR1 SNHLY, CDR2 FYNNEI. This CDR3 is built from 16 residues. In nucleotides, the CDR3 is TGTGCCAGCAGTCCCCGACAGGGAGTAAGCACCGGGGAGCTGTTTTTT. Translation: CASSPRQGVSTGELFF.

The chain is built from TRBV21-1 and TRBJ2-1; the D call in the table, TRBD2, was not verified against the DNA. TRBV21-1 is noted as a pseudogene. CDR3 length equals 17 residues. This CDR3 reads CASSKVVWLAGAHEQFF. CDR3 DNA: TGTGCCAGCAGCAAAGTGGTTTGGCTAGCGGGAGCACATGAGCAGTTCTTC.

This clone was recorded once. The J gene is TRBJ1-5, the V gene TRBV2; D perhaps matches TRBD1 (5 bases). Per germline, CDR1 SNHLY and CDR2 FYNNEI. The CDR3 covers 15 residues. The V end was cut by 3 bases, the J end by 0 bases, with 9 bases between. CDR3 nucleotides: TGTGCCAGCAGTGATGGGGCCTTTAGCAATCAGCCCCAGCATTTT. Amino acid sequence: CASSDGAFSNQPQHF.

The chain carries TRBV15 and TRBJ2-5; 11 bases agree with TRBD2. In germline, CDR1 is LNHNV, CDR2 YYDKDF (reference sequence). V lost 5 bases to trimming and J lost 7 bases; unmatched junction nucleotides: 6. The CDR3 runs to 14 residues. In nucleotides, the CDR3 is TGTGCCACCAGCGGGGGACTAGCGGCGCGGACCCAGTACTTC. This codes for CATSGGLAARTQYF. Supplemented by reference TRBV15 and TRBJ2-5, the full variable domain reads DAMVIQNPRYQVTQFGKPVTLSCSQTLNHNVMYWYQQKSSQAPKLLFHYYDKDFNNEADTPDNFQSRRPNTSFCFLDIRSPGLGDTAMYLCATSGGLAARTQYFGPGTRLLVL.

The CDR3 loop reads CASSENGYEQYV. Written as DNA, the CDR3 is TGTGCCAGCAGTGAGAACGGGTACGAGCAGTACGTC. The chain has TRBV6-1 and TRBJ2-7; D uncertain. Trimming removed 3 bases at V and 4 bases at J, with 7 bases between. Germline CDR1 MNHNS, CDR2 SASEGT. This CDR3 has 12 residues.

This clone was counted a few times. The V call is TRBV30, the J call TRBJ1-3; the match to TRBD1 covers 11 bases. The CDR3 is made up of 15 amino acids. The J segment lost 2 bases and the V segment lost 3 bases, leaving 3 bases of the junction unmatched. The germline V gene encodes CDR1 GTSNPN and CDR2 SVGIG (reference sequence). CDR3: CAWRGQGGTGNTIYF. In nucleotides, the CDR3 is TGTGCCTGGAGGGGACAGGGGGGCACTGGAAACACCATATATTTT.

This clone was observed a few times. The genes are TRBV9 and TRBJ2-3; 8 positions match TRBD2. The CDR3 sequence is 14 residues long. The germline gives CDR1 SGDLS, CDR2 YYNGEE. J was trimmed by 4 bases and V by 4 bases; bases with no gene match: 5. The CDR3, as DNA: TGTGCCAGCAGCACCGGGACTAGAGCAGATACGCAGTATTTT. Translation: CASSTGTRADTQYF.

This chain links TRBV28 with TRBJ1-2, with TRBD1 as a possible D gene (5 bases). The germline V gene encodes CDR1 MDHEN and CDR2 SYDVKM. CDR3 length equals 17 residues. The V end lost 2 bases, the J end lost 8 bases, and 24 bases lay between the germline ends. The CDR3 DNA is TGTGCCAGCAGTTTAGAGAGTCGACAGTTTATATCTTCGGGCTACACCTTC. Translation: CASSLESRQFISSGYTF.

The J gene is TRBJ2-3, the V gene TRBV7-6; 10 nucleotides match TRBD2. The CDR3 loop spans 14 amino acids. Trimming removed 5 bases from V and 5 bases from J; junction bases left unmatched: 4. The germline CDR1 and CDR2 sequences are SGHVS and FNYEAQ. The DNA of the CDR3 is TGTGCCAGCAGCGAACGGACTAGCGGAGATACGCAGTATTTT. Its translation: CASSERTSGDTQYF.

The chain is built from TRBV7-6 and TRBJ2-1, with 7 bases identical to TRBD2. From germline, CDR1 is SGHVS and CDR2 FNYEAQ. The J segment lost 3 bases and the V segment lost 3 bases, leaving 2 bases of the junction unmatched. CDR3 length equals 14 residues. The CDR3 reads CASSLAGVYNEQFF. In DNA form, the CDR3 reads TGTGCCAGCAGCTTGGCGGGAGTCTACAATGAGCAGTTCTTC. Based on the CDR3 plus reference TRBV7-6 and TRBJ2-1, the full variable domain is GAGVSQSPRYKVTKRGQDVALRCDPISGHVSLYWYRQALGQGPEFLTYFNYEAQQDKSGLPNDRFSAERPEGSISTLTIQRTEQRDSAMYRCASSLAGVYNEQFFGPGTRLTVL.

The J gene is TRBJ1-1, the V gene TRBV7-3, with D possibly TRBD1 on 6 matching bases. This CDR3 spans 14 amino acids. Germline V gene data show CDR1 as SGHTA and CDR2 as FQGTGA. V was trimmed by 5 bases and J by 4 bases, leaving 14 bases between them. The CDR3: CASSTGLRGTEAFF. CDR3 bases: TGTGCCAGCAGCACAGGGTTGAGAGGCACTGAAGCTTTCTTT.

The table lists this clone with a count of one. The chain is built from TRBV10-1 and TRBJ2-3, with TRBD2 matching over 7 bases. This CDR3 comprises 17 residues. Germline values: CDR1 WNHNN, CDR2 SYGVQD (reference sequence). Trimming removed 4 bases from V and 9 bases from J; junction bases left unmatched: 19. CDR3 sequence (DNA): TGCGCCAGCAGTGGCCTGGCGGAGGGAGCGGGGTCGGGCACGCAGTATTTT. Its translation: CASSGLAEGAGSGTQYF.

The V call is TRBV2, the J call TRBJ1-5, with 8 bases fitting TRBD1. The germline gives CDR1 SNHLY, CDR2 FYNNEI. The CDR3 has 15 residues. V lost 5 bases, J lost 4 bases, and 7 bases stayed unmatched. CDR3 bases: TGTGCCAGCAGTCTGCAGGGGGCGACGAATCAGCCCCAGCATTTT. This translates into CASSLQGATNQPQHF.

This clone was observed a single time. At one end the junction does not follow the germline gene, possibly because of a read error. The CDR3 nucleotides read TGTTCCAGCAGCCGGGGAGGCTACGAGCAGTACTTC. Protein product: CSSSRGGYEQYF. The chain joins TRBV7-9 to TRBJ2-7; the D gene is possibly TRBD2 (6 bases). Germline values: CDR1 SEHNR, CDR2 FQNEAQ (reference sequence). The CDR3 sequence is 12 residues long.

J is TRBJ1-4 and V is TRBV7-2, with D possibly being TRBD1 (6 bases). Germline assignment: CDR1 SGHTA and CDR2 FQGNSA. The CDR3 consists of 14 residues. Trimming pared 1 base from V and 4 bases from J, leaving 7 bases between. CDR3 DNA: TGTGCCAGCAGCTTAGGAGGGGGTAATGAAAAACTGTTTTTT. Residues: CASSLGGGNEKLFF.

CDR3 sequence reads: CASSSRGGEQYF. For the CDR3, the DNA is TGTGCCAGTAGCAGTCGTGGGGGCGAGCAGTACTTC. The chain has TRBV19 and TRBJ2-5, with D possibly being TRBD1 or TRBD2 (5 bases each). The better agreement between TRBJ2-7 and the DNA end casts doubt on the J call. There are 12 residues in the CDR3. Per germline, CDR1 LNHDA and CDR2 SQIVND (reference sequence).

This rearrangement joins TRBV7-2 to TRBJ2-7; 9 nucleotides agree with TRBD2. The CDR3 length is 17 residues. CDR1 SGHTA and CDR2 FQGNSA come from the germline V gene. V was pared by 2 bases and J by 4 bases, with 12 bases of the junction left unmatched. In DNA form, the CDR3 reads TGTGCCAGCAGCTTAATGTCCGGGGCTAGCGGGGCTTACGAGCAGTACTTC. Its protein product is CASSLMSGASGAYEQYF.

The rearrangement links TRBV19 to TRBJ2-2; TRBD1 aligns across 11 bases. Germline CDR1 reads LNHDA; CDR2 reads SQIVND (reference sequence). This CDR3 has 14 amino acids. V was clipped by 5 bases and J by 6 bases; unmatched bases: 2. This CDR3 reads CASSLGQGAGELFF. CDR3 in DNA: TGTGCCAGTAGTTTGGGACAGGGGGCCGGGGAGCTGTTTTTT.

The rearrangement links TRBV6-1 to TRBJ1-5; no clear D gene. CDR1 is MNHNS and CDR2 is SASEGT in the germline V gene. The germline V and J ends were trimmed by 3 bases and 3 bases, with 6 bases remaining between them. This CDR3 has 13 residues. CDR3 in amino acids: CASSEWHNQPQHF. DNA of the CDR3: TGTGCCAGCAGTGAGTGGCACAATCAGCCCCAGCATTTT.

This rearrangement joins TRBV7-9 to TRBJ2-5; D unresolved. V lost 3 bases to trimming and J lost 4 bases, with 6 bases between them. The CDR3 is 12 residues long. Germline V gene lookup returns CDR1 SEHNR and CDR2 FQNEAQ (reference sequence). CDR3 amino acids: CASSFPGETQYF. As DNA, the CDR3 is TGTGCCAGCAGCTTTCCGGGAGAGACCCAGTACTTC.

The sample holds a few counts of this clone. This sequence joins TRBV19 and TRBJ1-1; 7 bases map to TRBD1. The ends lost 0 bases at V and 6 bases at J; junction bases unmatched: 4. The CDR3 runs to 14 residues. The germline V gene encodes CDR1 LNHDA and CDR2 SQIVND (reference sequence). The CDR3 reads CASSIDRTGSEAFF. As DNA, the CDR3 is TGTGCCAGTAGTATAGATCGGACAGGCTCTGAAGCTTTCTTT.

The V and J genes are TRBV13 and TRBJ1-1; no definite D call. Trimming took off 3 bases at V and 1 base at J, with 3 bases between the two ends. Germline loops: CDR1 PRHDT, CDR2 FYEKMQ (reference sequence). This CDR3 is 12 amino acids long. CDR3: CASSFQNTEAFF. CDR3 in DNA: TGTGCCAGCAGCTTCCAGAACACTGAAGCTTTCTTT.

For the CDR3, the DNA is TGTGCCAGCAGTGGCCAGGGGGCCTTCGAGCAGTACTTC. Translating gives CASSGQGAFEQYF. The chain joins TRBV2 to TRBJ2-7; 8 nucleotides agree with TRBD1. Germline trimming cut 4 bases from V and 6 bases from J; bases unmatched to any gene: 5. The CDR3 has 13 residues. The germline V gene has CDR1 SNHLY and CDR2 FYNNEI. The full variable domain, rest sourced from reference TRBV2 and TRBJ2-7, is EPEVTQTPSHQVTQMGQEVILRCVPISNHLYFYWYRQILGQKVEFLVSFYNNEISEKSEIFDDQFSVERPDGSNFTLKIRSTKLEDSAMYFCASSGQGAFEQYFGPGTRLTVT.